This TCR beta chain was identified during a study of blood T cell repertoires in COVID-19. Turning to the study itself: COVID-19 samples from acute and convalescent phases originated in the United States, Italy and Spain. T cells, B-cell-depleted T cells, or PBMCs provided the cDNA or gDNA that served as material.

This clone was seen once. Patients at the Seattle site were enrolled during active infection and followed longitudinally. In the original processing: Reference gene primers were amplified, and this amplification served to estimate nucleated cell counts. Clones were sequenced by immunoSEQ multiplex PCR, and TCRdb holds only the in-frame ones, with some missing. That table is the source of V, J and clone size, and D and trimming were worked out from the DNA. The profile shows more than 200,000 clones, 70% to 90% of them singletons. The V gene lost 4 bases and the J gene lost 4 bases, with 14 bases spanning the gap. Per the germline V gene, CDR1 is SGHDT and CDR2 is YYEEEE. The CDR3 runs 14 residues.

The specimen sequenced was peripheral blood. The rearrangement links TRBV5-6 to TRBJ1-2, with D possibly being TRBD1 (6 bases). The sequence was collected from a woman in her forties or fifties with COVID-19, enrolled during active disease. CDR3 protein: CASSLGQQPYGYTF. The DNA for the CDR3 is TGTGCCAGCAGCCTCGGACAGCAACCCTATGGCTACACCTTC.